Below, one T cell receptor beta chain is given with its context. V lost 4 bases and J lost 6, with 6 bases in between. The CDR3 extends over 12 amino acids. Germline V CDR1 and CDR2: SGHVS, FQNEAQ. The TCR beta library used iRepertoire HTBI primers with Arm-PCR amplification of CDR3. TCRdb independently ran MiXCR on the multiplex PCR reads; one entry per CDR3 protein. The data show under 500,000 distinct CDR3 sequences, about 15% seen once. The sample belongs to a study of regulatory T cells in long-lasting Graves disease. The sample's time point: newly diagnosed GD, antithyroid drugs for less than 3 months. PBMCs were the source of the RNA used for TCR sequencing. This sample also belongs to another study, concerning T cells in Graves' hyperthyroidism and ophthalmopathy.

The material sequenced was peripheral blood mononuclear cells (PBMCs), taken at new diagnosis, from a patient treated with antithyroid drugs. The V call is TRBV7-8, the J call TRBJ2-2; D is undetermined. This TCR was sampled from a woman aged 30 to 39 with Graves disease. CDR3 amino acids: CASSSKAGELFF. The CDR3 DNA sequence: TGTGCCAGCAGCTCAAAGGCCGGGGAGCTGTTTTTT. Full variable domain (missing parts from reference TRBV7-8 and TRBJ2-2): GAGVSQSPRYKVAKRGQDVALRCDPISGHVSLFWYQQALGQGPEFLTYFQNEAQLDKSGLPSDRFFAERPEGSVSTLKIQRTQQEDSAVYLCASSSKAGELFFGEGSRLTVL.